The TCR beta chain under discussion was sequenced for a study of shared clonotypes between healthy human individuals. In the study overall: A donor's plate count was three for CD4 naive and three for CD4 memory; CD8 naive had two and CD8 memory one.

The CDR3 length is 13 residues. Germline V lookup: CDR1 LNHDA, CDR2 SQIVND (reference sequence). Trimming stripped 4 bases from V and 0 bases from J, with 6 bases between. As for this clone: As yet, its antigen is unknown.

Study-wide findings and caveats: Some clonotypes were shared by all four sorted-subset donors, while others were not shared. The non-shared ones had lower generation probabilities than the shared ones.

TCRdb keeps only in-frame clones here, not all; method: immunoSEQ multiplex PCR. The sample has 2 million to 2.5 million clones, around 93% seen once; the top ten hold 0.37%. The V call is TRBV19, the J call TRBJ1-1; D is undetermined. The receptor comes from a man aged 18 to 30 in good health. Some clones in this sample may be carry-over from other donors' samples. Sequenced: naive CD4+ T cells from PBMCs. Subset of the sample: CD45RA+ positively selected. DNA for the CDR3: TGTGCCAGTAGTAGGTCGGTGAACACTGAAGCTTTCTTT. Its protein product is CASSRSVNTEAFF.